This is a list of T cell receptor beta chains from one sample in a study of blood T cells in healthy people across ages. MiXCR was run by TCRdb on the 5' RACE reads, yielding one entry per CDR3 protein. The repertoire holds approximately 850,000 distinct CDR3 sequences, with 44% as singletons. Material: blood. All receptors derive from a man aged 60 to 69 in good health. The CDR3 runs from the conserved cysteine through the conserved F or W. The D gene is left open where the match is weak. Some rows have no size entry. The others give once, few or many, or a class for an expanded clone.

>TRBV6-6|NA|TRBJ1-2|NA
CASSYSKGRGDYGYTF
TGTGCCAGCAGTTACTCGAAGGGCAGGGGTGACTATGGCTACACCTTC
>TRBV10-2|NA|TRBJ2-3|NA
CASGESQNTQYF
TGCGCCAGCGGTGAGTCGCAGAATACGCAGTATTTT
>TRBV6-1|NA|TRBJ2-3|NA
CASSESDSARQDTQYF
TGTGCCAGCAGTGAGTCGGACAGTGCCCGCCAGGATACGCAGTATTTT
>TRBV7-9|TRBD1|TRBJ2-7|NA
CASSPTGQGGLNEQYF
TGTGCCAGCAGCCCGACCGGACAGGGGGGACTCAATGAGCAGTACTTC
>TRBV7-2|NA|TRBJ2-4|few
CASSRYRAPENIQYF
TGTGCCAGCAGCCGATACAGAGCACCTGAAAACATTCAGTACTTC
>TRBV6-1|TRBD1|TRBJ2-1|few
CASSRDRGLSYNEQFF
TGTGCCAGCAGTCGGGACAGGGGGCTATCCTACAATGAGCAGTTCTTC
>TRBV27|NA|TRBJ1-2|few
CASSLSAAGGVYGYTF
TGTGCCAGCAGTTTATCCGCGGCGGGGGGCGTCTATGGCTACACCTTC
>TRBV6-2/TRBV6-3|NA|TRBJ2-7|NA
CASSPRGWRASYEQYF
TGTGCCAGCAGTCCCAGGGGCTGGCGGGCCTCCTACGAGCAGTACTTC
>TRBV3-1|NA|TRBJ2-1|once
CASSREGVHEQFF
TGTGCCAGCAGCCGGGAGGGGGTCCATGAGCAGTTCTTC
>TRBV6-5|TRBD2|TRBJ2-1|NA
CASSHGQERGYNERFF
TGTGCCAGCAGTCACGGGCAGGAGCGGGGGTACAATGAGCGGTTCTTC
>TRBV7-9|TRBD1|TRBJ2-6|few
CASSFGQGRANVLTF
TGTGCCAGCAGCTTCGGACAGGGGCGGGCCAACGTCCTGACTTTC
>TRBV4-3|NA|TRBJ2-7|NA
CASSQDRSGKYEQYF
TGCGCCAGCAGCCAAGATAGGTCGGGGAAATACGAGCAGTACTTC
>TRBV20-1|NA|TRBJ1-2|NA
CSAEQGYGYTF
TGCAGTGCTGAACAGGGCTATGGCTACACCTTC
>TRBV2|NA|TRBJ1-1|few
CASREQANTEAFF
TGTGCCAGCAGGGAACAGGCAAACACTGAAGCTTTCTTT
>TRBV27|TRBD2|TRBJ2-5|few
CASSPTSGAAQETQYF
TGTGCCAGCAGTCCTACTAGCGGGGCGGCCCAAGAGACCCAGTACTTC
>TRBV7-2|NA|TRBJ1-2|few
CASSSSRRGRGEANYGYTF
TGTGCCAGCAGCTCCAGTCGTAGGGGGAGGGGGGAGGCTAACTATGGCTACACCTTC
>TRBV9|TRBD1|TRBJ2-6|NA
CASSSRYSGTGTANVLTF
TGTGCCAGCAGCTCCAGGTACAGTGGGACAGGTACGGCCAACGTCCTGACTTTC
>TRBV7-2|TRBD1|TRBJ1-6|NA
CASSLGQGYSPLHF
TGTGCCAGCAGCTTAGGACAGGGTTACTCACCCCTCCACTTT
>TRBV7-9|TRBD1|TRBJ2-3|NA
CASSNPGQGFDTQYF
TGTGCCAGCAGCAATCCGGGACAGGGGTTCGATACGCAGTATTTT
>TRBV19|TRBD1|TRBJ1-5|NA
CASMVPDRANQPQHF
TGTGCCAGTATGGTCCCCGACAGGGCCAATCAGCCCCAGCATTTT
>TRBV10-2|NA|TRBJ1-2|few
CASSRGNYGYTF
TGCGCCAGCAGTCGGGGTAACTATGGCTACACCTTC
>TRBV10-3|NA|TRBJ2-7|NA
CAISAGPLYEQYF
TGTGCCATCAGTGCTGGACCGCTCTACGAGCAGTACTTC
>TRBV2|TRBD2|TRBJ2-1|few
CASSGTSGGPNRYNEQFF
TGTGCCAGCAGTGGAACTAGCGGGGGGCCGAACCGATACAATGAGCAGTTCTTC
>TRBV6-6|NA|TRBJ2-6|once
CASSYGPGANVLTF
TGTGCCAGCAGTTATGGCCCGGGGGCCAACGTCCTGACTTTC
>TRBV25-1|NA|TRBJ1-3|NA
CASSEYIGRLSTIYF
TGTGCCAGCAGTGAATATATCGGCCGCTTGAGCACCATATATTTT
>TRBV2|NA|TRBJ1-2|NA
CASSDVGGGYTF
TGTGCCAGCAGTGACGTCGGGGGTGGCTACACCTTC
>TRBV3-1|NA|TRBJ2-6|once
CASSQVLAGAGANVLTF
TGTGCCAGCAGCCAGGTACTGGCAGGGGCTGGGGCCAACGTCCTGACTTTC
>TRBV7-2|NA|TRBJ2-6|few
CASSLVGRGVVGANVLTF
TGTGCCAGCAGCTTAGTCGGCAGGGGAGTTGTGGGGGCCAACGTCCTGACTTTC
>TRBV6-2/TRBV6-3|NA|TRBJ1-5|NA
CASKQGVQPQHF
TGTGCCAGCAAACAGGGCGTTCAGCCCCAGCATTTT
>TRBV5-1|TRBD1|TRBJ2-3|NA
CASRTGDSTDTQYF
TGCGCCAGCAGGACAGGGGATAGCACAGATACGCAGTATTTT
>TRBV7-2|TRBD2|TRBJ2-1|NA
CASSSGRNEQFF
TGTGCCAGCAGTAGCGGGAGGAATGAGCAGTTCTTC
>TRBV24-1|NA|TRBJ2-1|NA
CATSDPDGLIRFNEQFF
TGTGCCACCAGTGACCCCGACGGGCTTATACGCTTCAATGAGCAGTTCTTC
>TRBV5-1|TRBD2|TRBJ2-1|NA
CASSPPLTSSGGNNEQFF
TGCGCCAGCAGCCCACCCCTAACCTCTAGCGGGGGGAACAATGAGCAGTTCTTC
>TRBV20-1|TRBD2|TRBJ2-1|NA
CSARGRGSYNEQFF
TGCAGTGCTAGAGGGCGGGGGTCCTACAATGAGCAGTTCTTC
>TRBV29-1|TRBD2|TRBJ2-3|many
CSVRTSGGASDTQYF
TGCAGCGTGAGGACTAGCGGGGGGGCATCAGATACGCAGTATTTT
>TRBV11-2|TRBD2|TRBJ2-1|NA
CASSLDPGGHNEQFF
TGTGCCAGCAGCTTAGATCCGGGGGGGCACAATGAGCAGTTCTTC
>TRBV18|NA|TRBJ2-3|NA
CASSAILAIGTDTQYF
TGTGCCAGCTCAGCAATACTAGCAATAGGCACAGATACGCAGTATTTT
>TRBV28|NA|TRBJ1-4|NA
CASIPGLNNEKLFF
TGTGCCAGCATCCCGGGACTGAATAATGAAAAACTGTTTTTT
>TRBV20-1|NA|TRBJ2-1|few
CSAREVPEEQFF
TGCAGTGCTAGAGAAGTTCCTGAGGAGCAGTTCTTC
>TRBV25-1|NA|TRBJ1-2|few
CASSGSRGWDYGYTF
TGTGCCAGCAGTGGGTCGAGAGGGTGGGATTATGGCTACACCTTC
>TRBV9|NA|TRBJ2-3|few
CASSVFRTDTQYF
TGTGCCAGCAGCGTGTTCAGAACCGATACGCAGTATTTT
>TRBV5-6|TRBD1|TRBJ2-3|NA
CASSMSGTASTDTQYF
TGTGCCAGCAGCATGTCCGGGACAGCTAGCACAGATACGCAGTATTTT
>TRBV9|NA|TRBJ2-2|NA
CASSVAGTGITGELFF
TGTGCCAGCAGCGTAGCAGGGACTGGTATAACCGGGGAGCTGTTTTTT
>TRBV9|NA|TRBJ1-4|few
CASSPGLTFDEKLFF
TGTGCCAGCAGCCCAGGGTTAACGTTCGATGAAAAACTGTTTTTT
>TRBV7-3|TRBD2|TRBJ2-5|NA
CASTLAGGPQETQYF
TGTGCCAGCACCCTAGCGGGGGGGCCGCAAGAGACCCAGTACTTC
>TRBV7-8|NA|TRBJ2-7|few
CASSPPHRGNEQYF
TGTGCCAGCAGCCCGCCCCATCGGGGGAACGAGCAGTACTTC
>TRBV14|NA|TRBJ1-4|few
CASSQNREKLFF
TGTGCCAGCAGCCAAAATCGAGAAAAACTGTTTTTT
>TRBV12-3/TRBV12-4|NA|TRBJ2-7|few
CASSVKTNFEQYF
TGTGCCAGCAGTGTAAAGACGAATTTCGAGCAGTACTTC
>TRBV5-1|TRBD2|TRBJ2-7|NA
CAGSLGGYEQYF
TGCGCCGGCAGCTTGGGGGGGTACGAGCAGTACTTC
>TRBV15|NA|TRBJ2-7|NA
CATKAEVASSYEQYF
TGTGCCACCAAAGCAGAAGTCGCCAGCTCCTACGAGCAGTACTTC
>TRBV23-1|NA|TRBJ1-2|NA
CASSRRERYGYTF
TGCGCCAGCAGTCGACGGGAGCGCTATGGCTACACCTTC
>TRBV5-5|TRBD2|TRBJ2-7|few
CASSSPGASGGSYEQYF
TGTGCCAGCAGCTCCCCGGGTGCTAGCGGGGGCTCCTACGAGCAGTACTTC
>TRBV2|NA|TRBJ2-5|few
CASRDQETQYF
TGTGCCAGCAGGGATCAAGAGACCCAGTACTTC
>TRBV12-3/TRBV12-4|NA|TRBJ2-1|NA
CASRGVSRLDNEQFF
TGTGCCAGCAGGGGGGTGTCCCGTCTCGACAATGAGCAGTTCTTC